These 5 T cell receptor beta chains were all obtained from the same sample, sequenced in a study of cytomegalovirus exposure and HLA in healthy donors. The primer mix had 60 Vbeta and 13 Jbeta primers. Data came from immunoSEQ multiplex PCR; TCRdb stores just in-frame clones and leaves some out. The repertoire holds about 130,000 clones, less than 85% seen once, with more than 8% in the top ten. Sequencing used PBMCs. The receptors shown here come from a man aged 25-45 years in good health and CMV-seropositive.

The chain combines TRBV7-6 with TRBJ2-5; 9 bases map to TRBD1. The J call may be incorrect, as the DNA end agrees better with TRBJ2-7. Germline CDR1 reads SGHVS; CDR2 reads FNYEAQ. The length of the CDR3 is 14 residues. CDR3 DNA: TGTGCCAGCAGCCGACAGGGGGATTCCTACGAGCAGTACTTC. As protein: CASSRQGDSYEQYF.

This chain uses TRBV7-6 with TRBJ2-7; 9 bases agree with TRBD1. Trimming removed 1 base from V and 5 bases from J; junction bases left unmatched: 9. This CDR3 region has 16 residues. From germline, CDR1 is SGHVS and CDR2 FNYEAQ. Here the CDR3 reads CASSLGKRGQGNEQYF. DNA of the CDR3: TGTGCCAGCAGCTTAGGGAAAAGGGGACAGGGAAACGAGCAGTACTTC.

The chain is built from TRBV9 and TRBJ2-7; tentatively, D is TRBD1 (7 bases). Germline CDR1 and CDR2: SGDLS and YYNGEE. V shed 4 bases and J shed 5 bases, with 28 bases lying between them. The CDR3 is 18 amino acids. CDR3 residues: CASSPEGLKGASYNEQYF. The CDR3 DNA reads TGTGCCAGCAGCCCGGAGGGATTAAAGGGGGCGAGCTATAACGAGCAGTACTTC.

This clone was observed once. The chain uses TRBV4-1 and TRBJ1-1; no definite D call. CDR1 is MGHRA, CDR2 YSYEKL, per germline. Trimming took 0 bases from V and 3 from J, leaving 11 bases between them. The CDR3 is 15 amino acids. The CDR3 sequence is CASSQDRRFDTEAFF. The CDR3 nucleotides read TGCGCCAGCAGCCAAGATCGCAGGTTTGACACTGAAGCTTTCTTT.

This chain connects TRBV29-1 to TRBJ1-6; 8 bases agree with TRBD1. This CDR3 spans 14 amino acids. V gave up 2 bases and J gave up 8 bases; unmatched junction bases: 5. Germline assignment: CDR1 SQVTM and CDR2 ANQGSEA. The CDR3 sequence: CSVELAGGDSPLHF. In DNA, the CDR3 is TGCAGCGTTGAATTGGCAGGGGGCGATTCACCCCTCCACTTT.